A single sample is the source of the 18 T cell receptor beta chains below, sequenced in a study of chemoradiotherapy in HPV16-positive cancers. Sequencing used immunoSEQ multiplex PCR; TCRdb keeps in-frame clones, though not all of them. The profile covers some 19,000 clones, with more than 80% appearing a single time and about 3.5% taken by the ten largest. Sequences were derived from blood, sampled from a patient who underwent chemoradiotherapy. All receptors derive from a human donor with HPV-associated anogenital cancer.

The chain employs TRBV5-1 and TRBJ1-1; perhaps TRBD1 as D (6 bases). Deletions cut 0 bases from V and 0 bases from J, with 9 bases between. This CDR3 contains 15 residues. The V gene's germline CDR1 is SGHRS and CDR2 YFSETQ. For the CDR3, the DNA is TGCGCCAGCAGCTTGGTTCCAGGGGTGAACACTGAAGCTTTCTTT. It specifies CASSLVPGVNTEAFF.

The V gene is TRBV9, the J gene TRBJ1-1; 12 bases map to TRBD1. The length of the CDR3 is 15 residues. Germline-derived CDR1 and CDR2 are SGDLS and YYNGEE. Trimming removed 3 bases from V and 5 bases from J; junction bases left unmatched: 5. The CDR3 loop is CASSGGTGGYTEAFF. The DNA of the CDR3 is TGTGCCAGCAGCGGGGGGACAGGGGGCTATACTGAAGCTTTCTTT.

V usage is TRBV27 and J usage is TRBJ2-7, with 9 bases that match TRBD1. The V segment lost 5 bases and the J segment 7 bases; nucleotides outside the gene matches: 9. Germline V gene lookup returns CDR1 MNHEY and CDR2 SMNVEV (reference sequence). This CDR3 spans 14 amino acids. CDR3 sequence: CASSQGQGIGEQYF. CDR3 nucleotides: TGTGCCAGCAGTCAGGGACAGGGAATTGGGGAGCAGTACTTC.

The V and J genes are TRBV7-9 and TRBJ1-1; D is perhaps TRBD1 (5 bases). The germline CDR1 and CDR2 sequences are SEHNR and FQNEAQ (reference sequence). V lost 5 bases, J lost 6 bases, and 13 bases lay in between. The CDR3 has 13 residues. CDR3 residues: CASSTGAGAEAFF. The CDR3 coding sequence is TGTGCCAGCAGCACTGGGGCCGGCGCTGAAGCTTTCTTT. Together with reference TRBV7-9 and TRBJ1-1, the CDR3 gives the full variable domain: DTGVSQNPRHKITKRGQNVTFRCDPISEHNRLYWYRQTLGQGPEFLTYFQNEAQLEKSRLLSDRFSAERPKGSFSTLEIQRTEQGDSAMYLCASSTGAGAEAFFGQGTRLTVV.

V gene TRBV27 combines with J gene TRBJ1-6, with D unclear. The CDR3 is 14 residues long. Per germline, CDR1 MNHEY and CDR2 SMNVEV (reference sequence). V was cut by 8 bases and J by 3 bases, with 11 bases left in between. The CDR3: CASSSAHYNSPLHF. The DNA of the CDR3 is TGTGCCAGCTCTAGTGCACACTATAATTCACCCCTCCACTTT.

CDR3 DNA sequence: TGTGCCACCAGCAGAGAGCTCGGGGGGGCAAATGAGCAGTTCTTC. Translating gives CATSRELGGANEQFF. The chain joins TRBV15 to TRBJ2-1; 8 bases are a match to TRBD2. The CDR3 is 15 residues long. The germline CDR1 and CDR2 sequences are LNHNV and YYDKDF (reference sequence). V gave up 0 bases and J gave up 7 bases; unmatched junction bases: 5.

This clone came up once. The V call is TRBV9, the J call TRBJ1-5; tentative D call: TRBD1 (5 bases). Between the trimmed V and J ends, which lost 3 bases and 0 bases, there was a span of 7 bases. The CDR3 consists of 14 residues. Per germline, CDR1 SGDLS and CDR2 YYNGEE. The CDR3 loop reads CASSATDSNQPQHF. The CDR3 DNA follows: TGTGCCAGCAGCGCGACAGATAGCAATCAGCCCCAGCATTTT.

The rearrangement uses TRBV7-9 and TRBJ1-1; D gene unclear. Germline assignment: CDR1 SEHNR and CDR2 FQNEAQ (reference sequence). Trimming took 5 bases from V and 0 from J, leaving 10 bases between them. The CDR3 consists of 14 residues. The DNA of the CDR3 is TGTGCCAGCAGCCCCGGAAATATGAACACTGAAGCTTTCTTT. Its translation: CASSPGNMNTEAFF. Full variable domain (missing parts from reference TRBV7-9 and TRBJ1-1): DTGVSQNPRHKITKRGQNVTFRCDPISEHNRLYWYRQTLGQGPEFLTYFQNEAQLEKSRLLSDRFSAERPKGSFSTLEIQRTEQGDSAMYLCASSPGNMNTEAFFGQGTRLTVV.

The rearrangement joins TRBV15 to TRBJ1-4; D not resolved. In germline, CDR1 is LNHNV, CDR2 YYDKDF (reference sequence). The ends were cut back, 0 bases at V and 3 bases at J, with 8 bases in the middle. This CDR3 comprises 15 residues. This CDR3 is CATSRDWRSNEKLFF. The CDR3 nucleotides are TGTGCCACCAGCAGAGATTGGCGGTCTAATGAAAAACTGTTTTTT. Full variable domain (remainder filled in from reference TRBV15 and TRBJ1-4): DAMVIQNPRYQVTQFGKPVTLSCSQTLNHNVMYWYQQKSSQAPKLLFHYYDKDFNNEADTPDNFQSRRPNTSFCFLDIRSPGLGDTAMYLCATSRDWRSNEKLFFGSGTQLSVL.

V usage is TRBV19 and J usage is TRBJ2-7; D perhaps matches TRBD1 (6 bases). V was shortened by 6 bases and J by 2 bases, with 11 bases between the two germline ends. The CDR3 is 13 amino acids. Germline V lookup: CDR1 LNHDA, CDR2 SQIVND (reference sequence). Here the CDR3 reads CASSPGQPYEQYF. The CDR3 nucleotides are TGTGCCAGTAGCCCAGGACAGCCCTACGAGCAGTACTTC.

The chain carries TRBV25-1 and TRBJ1-6; 10 positions match TRBD1. V shed 8 bases, J shed 7 bases, and the junction held 2 bases outside the gene matches. The germline gives CDR1 MGHDK, CDR2 SYGVNS. This CDR3 is built from 13 residues. CDR3 loop: CASSGQGNSPLHF. The CDR3 nucleotides are TGTGCCAGCTCGGGACAGGGGAATTCACCCCTCCACTTT.

The V call is TRBV27, the J call TRBJ2-1; D perhaps matches TRBD2 (5 bases). V was shortened by 3 bases and J by 4 bases, with 7 bases between the two germline ends. This CDR3 has 13 amino acids. CDR1 is MNHEY, CDR2 SMNVEV, per germline (reference sequence). In nucleotides, the CDR3 is TGTGCCAGCAGTTTTGGAGGTTACAATGAGCAGTTCTTC. Protein product: CASSFGGYNEQFF.

This chain joins TRBV5-6 and TRBJ2-7; 9 nucleotides align to TRBD1. Per the germline V gene, CDR1 is SGHDT and CDR2 is YYEEEE. V lost 2 bases, J lost 11 bases, and 11 bases stayed unmatched. The CDR3 totals 14 residues. The CDR3 nucleotides are TGTGCCAGCAGCTTTATACCGGGACAGGGAGTGGAGTACTTC. Translation: CASSFIPGQGVEYF.

The V and J genes are TRBV7-3 and TRBJ2-5; D tentatively fits TRBD1 or TRBD2 (6 bases each). V was trimmed by 3 bases and J by 4 bases, leaving 15 bases between them. Looked up from germline, CDR1 is SGHTA and CDR2 is FQGTGA. The CDR3 extends over 15 amino acids. The CDR3 DNA reads TGTGCCAGCAGCTTGATGCCGGGGGCGGCAGAGACCCAGTACTTC. The encoded protein is CASSLMPGAAETQYF.

The V gene is TRBV7-9, the J gene TRBJ2-5; 7 nucleotides match TRBD1. CDR1 and CDR2 from the germline V gene are SEHNR and FQNEAQ (reference sequence). Germline trimming cut 7 bases from V and 5 bases from J; bases unmatched to any gene: 10. CDR3 size: 14 residues. The CDR3 DNA reads as TGTGCCAGCAACAGTAGGGGGCGCGAGGAGACCCAGTACTTC. Amino acids: CASNSRGREETQYF.

The chain carries TRBV4-3 and TRBJ2-5; no definite D call. Germline lookup yields CDR1 LGHNA and CDR2 YSLEER. The CDR3 extends over 14 amino acids. Trimming left V 0 bases short and J 10 bases short, with 15 bases between. The CDR3 loop reads CASSQDSRSPHQYF. CDR3 in DNA: TGCGCCAGCAGCCAAGATTCCCGGAGCCCCCACCAGTACTTC.

This chain uses TRBV5-1 with TRBJ2-7, with a weak D call TRBD1 (6 bases). CDR1 SGHRS and CDR2 YFSETQ come from the germline V gene. CDR3 length: 15 residues. Trimming took 9 bases from V and 2 from J, leaving 21 bases between them. CDR3 region: CATRDQTGRTYEQYF. Written as DNA, the CDR3 is TGCGCCACCAGGGACCAGACAGGTAGAACCTACGAGCAGTACTTC.

The chain uses TRBV6-1 and TRBJ2-7; 8 nucleotides agree with TRBD1. With V trimmed by 6 bases and J by 5 bases, 12 bases remained unmatched. Germline V gene lookup returns CDR1 MNHNS and CDR2 SASEGT. This CDR3 region has 15 residues. CDR3 residues: CASRDYGTGDNEQYF. The CDR3 DNA follows: TGTGCCAGCAGAGACTACGGGACAGGCGACAACGAGCAGTACTTC.